This T cell receptor beta chain was obtained from a study of response to subunit inactivated influenza vaccine (dated by TCRdb to 2016 to 2018). In terms of the full investigation: Deep quantitative T cell receptor repertoire profiling was used in the study to track responses to a trivalent subunit inactivated influenza vaccine.

Paper-wide results and their limitations: According to the authors, only a limited number of new T cells may be recruited by each seasonal influenza vaccination.

In its sample, this clonotype was seen a few times. It has no known antigen specificity. Per-base qualities were not stored, and no clone one base away is much larger. Libraries were prepared through RT-PCR. These reads were obtained on an Illumina HiSeq 2500. Clones were called with MiXCR by TCRdb after fastp trimmed the public reads at Q25, and only in-frame beta chains were retained. Each CDR3 protein appears once, grouped with its most common genes and DNA. This sample gives roughly 290,000 distinct CDR3 sequences in total; just over 20% of them show up just once. The ten largest account for roughly 10% of the sample. V loses 4 bases of germline sequence and J loses 1 base, and the interval between the two ends is 14 bases. Reading from cysteine to phenylalanine, the CDR3 counts 16 amino acids. The kept DNA is CDR3 alone, 48 bases in frame from the first base. CDR1 SGDLS and CDR2 YYNGEE were looked up in the germline V gene.

Sequencing was performed on PBMCs from blood, taken approximately 22 months after vaccination. This sequence was found in a man between 50 and 69 years old who received an inactivated influenza vaccine. Donor details come from another sample of the same person, matched by shared clones. The receptor chain draws on TRBV9 and TRBJ2-2, with a weak D call of TRBD1 (5 bases match). The nucleotides are TGTGCCAGCAGCCCCCTGGGCCAGGGGAACACCGGGGAGCTGTTTTTT. Its translation reads: CASSPLGQGNTGELFF.